This passage covers 9 T cell receptor beta chains from one sample sequenced in a study of cytomegalovirus exposure and HLA in healthy donors (dated by TCRdb to 2016 to 2017). Libraries came from the immunoSEQ multiplex PCR assay. What TCRdb holds here is the immuneACCESS table cut down to in-frame rearrangements. Part of the clones is not present; checked against another copy, under half of the missing clones reflect an unresolved V gene, and the others are unexplained. This sample comprises about 250,000 clones, less than 90% of them detected only once. 12% of the sample comes from the top ten. The sample was PBMCs. These receptors were taken from a man between 18 and 29 years old in good health and CMV-seropositive.

The DNA for the CDR3 is TGTGCCAGCAGTGACAGGGCCGGAGGCTACTATGGCTACACCTTC. It yields the protein CASSDRAGGYYGYTF. V and J are TRBV27 and TRBJ1-2, with TRBD1 matching 7 bases. Germline CDR1 and CDR2: MNHEY and SMNVEV (reference sequence). Losses at the gene ends were 5 bases for V and 3 bases for J; bases not matched to a gene: 9. This CDR3 contains 15 residues.

The rearrangement joins TRBV7-9 to TRBJ1-2; D is perhaps TRBD1 (5 bases). This CDR3 region has 14 residues. The germline V gene has CDR1 SEHNR and CDR2 FQNEAQ (reference sequence). Deletions cut 5 bases from V and 5 bases from J, with 15 bases between. The CDR3 sequence: CASSTRDGRYGYTF. CDR3 in DNA: TGTGCCAGCAGCACCCGGGACGGAAGATATGGCTACACCTTC.

The chain combines TRBV7-3 with TRBJ2-1; the D is unclear. The CDR3 spans 12 residues. V was clipped by 3 bases and J by 8 bases, with 8 bases between them. CDR1 is SGHTA, CDR2 FQGTGA, per germline. The CDR3 reads CASSFGSHEQFF. The CDR3 DNA reads TGTGCCAGCAGCTTCGGCAGTCATGAGCAGTTCTTC.

J is TRBJ2-4 and V is TRBV6-1, with 9 bases that match TRBD2. The CDR3 has 15 amino acids. CDR1 and CDR2 (germline): MNHNS, SASEGT. V gave up 5 bases and J gave up 0 bases; unmatched junction bases: 2. This CDR3 is CASSLAGVAKNIQYF. The CDR3 coding sequence is TGTGCCAGCAGTTTAGCGGGAGTAGCCAAAAACATTCAGTACTTC.

This clone was detected once. The genes are TRBV6-6 and TRBJ1-5; a weak D match, TRBD1 (6 bases). The CDR3 runs to 13 residues. The germline V gene has CDR1 MNHNY and CDR2 SVGAGI (reference sequence). V lost 6 bases to trimming and J lost 5 bases, with 11 bases between them. The chain's CDR3 is CASRKYRDQPQHF. The CDR3 coding sequence is TGTGCCAGCAGAAAGTACAGGGATCAGCCCCAGCATTTT.

The J gene is TRBJ1-5, the V gene TRBV6-6; D might be TRBD1 (6 bases). The V and J ends lost 7 bases and 7 bases respectively, with 11 bases between them. The CDR3 sequence is 12 residues long. Germline-derived CDR1 and CDR2 are MNHNY and SVGAGI (reference sequence). The DNA for the CDR3 is TGTGCCAGCAACTTACAGGGACAGCCCCAGCATTTT. Translating it yields CASNLQGQPQHF.

This chain joins TRBV2 and TRBJ2-7; tentatively, D is TRBD1 (6 bases). V gave up 7 bases and J gave up 5 bases, with 18 bases separating them. This CDR3 is built from 14 residues. Germline CDR1 SNHLY, CDR2 FYNNEI. The CDR3: CASTTPRGSDEQYF. In DNA form, the CDR3 reads TGTGCCAGCACCACGCCGAGGGGGAGCGACGAGCAGTACTTC.

J is TRBJ2-1 and V is TRBV5-1, with 9 nucleotides matching TRBD2. Germline V gene data show CDR1 as SGHRS and CDR2 as YFSETQ. V lost 5 bases, J lost 5 bases, and 5 bases stayed unmatched. This CDR3 region has 14 residues. The CDR3 region is CASRLIAGDNEQFF. The CDR3 nucleotides are TGCGCCAGCAGACTTATAGCGGGGGACAATGAGCAGTTCTTC.

The chain has TRBV10-3 and TRBJ1-2; 8 bases match TRBD1. The trim removed 4 bases at V and 3 bases at J, leaving 4 bases unmatched. The CDR3 is made up of 14 amino acids. Per the germline V gene, CDR1 is ENHRY and CDR2 is SYGVKD. The CDR3 reads CAISVETGDYGYTF. The CDR3 DNA reads as TGTGCCATCAGTGTAGAGACAGGGGACTATGGCTACACCTTC.